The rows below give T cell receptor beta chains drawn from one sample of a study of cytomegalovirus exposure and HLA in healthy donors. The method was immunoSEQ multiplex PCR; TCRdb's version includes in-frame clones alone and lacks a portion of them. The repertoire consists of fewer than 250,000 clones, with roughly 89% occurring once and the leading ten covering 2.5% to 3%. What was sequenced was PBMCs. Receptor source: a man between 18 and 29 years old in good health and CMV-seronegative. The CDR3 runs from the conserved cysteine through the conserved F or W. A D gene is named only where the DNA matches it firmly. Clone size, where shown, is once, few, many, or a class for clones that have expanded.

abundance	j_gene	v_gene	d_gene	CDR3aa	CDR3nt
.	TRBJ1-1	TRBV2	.	CAITGTPLTNTEAFF	TGTGCCATCACAGGGACACCTCTCACGAACACTGAAGCTTTCTTT
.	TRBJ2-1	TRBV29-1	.	CSVDNRSSYNEQFF	TGCAGCGTTGATAACCGCAGCTCCTACAATGAGCAGTTCTTC
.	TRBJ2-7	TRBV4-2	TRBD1	CASSQELGQGTYEQYF	TGTGCCAGCAGCCAAGAGTTAGGACAGGGGACCTACGAGCAGTACTTC
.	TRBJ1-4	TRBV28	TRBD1	CASSKKNRGLREKLFF	TGTGCCAGCAGTAAAAAGAACAGGGGGCTGAGGGAAAAACTGTTTTTT
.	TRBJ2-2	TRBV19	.	CASIPGANTGELFF	TGTGCCAGTATCCCAGGGGCGAACACCGGGGAGCTGTTTTTT
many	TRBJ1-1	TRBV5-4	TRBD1	CASSPDRGEGNTEAFF	TGTGCCAGCAGCCCGGACAGGGGAGAGGGGAACACTGAAGCTTTCTTT
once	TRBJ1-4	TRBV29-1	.	CSVKVGSGSEKLFF	TGCAGCGTCAAGGTCGGCTCGGGGTCTGAAAAACTGTTTTTT
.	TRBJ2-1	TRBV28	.	CASSSPGALNYNEQFF	TGTGCCAGCAGTTCCCCAGGGGCGTTGAATTACAATGAGCAGTTCTTC
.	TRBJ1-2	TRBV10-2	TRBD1	CASGYRGFNYGYTF	TGCGCCAGCGGGTACAGGGGGTTTAACTATGGCTACACCTTC
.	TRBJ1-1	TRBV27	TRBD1	CASSLTQGGLAFF	TGTGCCAGCAGTTTGACACAGGGGGGGTTGGCTTTCTTT
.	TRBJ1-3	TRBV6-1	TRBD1	CASRSGTGSNTIYF	TGTGCCAGCAGGAGTGGGACAGGGTCGAACACCATATATTTT
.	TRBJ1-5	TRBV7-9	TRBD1	CASSSQTGGQPQHF	TGTGCCAGCAGCTCACAGACAGGGGGTCAGCCCCAGCATTTT
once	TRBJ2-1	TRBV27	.	CASSRPGGEQFF	TGTGCCAGCAGTAGACCCGGCGGTGAGCAATTCTTC
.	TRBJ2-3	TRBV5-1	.	CASSLAPRGSTDTQYF	TGCGCCAGCAGCTTGGCCCCGCGGGGAAGCACAGATACGCAGTATTTT
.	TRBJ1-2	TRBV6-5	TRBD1	CASKETGGAYGYTF	TGTGCCAGCAAGGAAACAGGGGGCGCGTATGGCTACACCTTC
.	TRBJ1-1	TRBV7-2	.	CASSSGGETEAFF	TGTGCCAGCAGTTCCGGAGGGGAGACTGAAGCTTTCTTT
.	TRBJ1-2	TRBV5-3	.	CARSREANYGYTF	TGTGCCAGAAGCCGGGAAGCGAACTATGGCTACACCTTC